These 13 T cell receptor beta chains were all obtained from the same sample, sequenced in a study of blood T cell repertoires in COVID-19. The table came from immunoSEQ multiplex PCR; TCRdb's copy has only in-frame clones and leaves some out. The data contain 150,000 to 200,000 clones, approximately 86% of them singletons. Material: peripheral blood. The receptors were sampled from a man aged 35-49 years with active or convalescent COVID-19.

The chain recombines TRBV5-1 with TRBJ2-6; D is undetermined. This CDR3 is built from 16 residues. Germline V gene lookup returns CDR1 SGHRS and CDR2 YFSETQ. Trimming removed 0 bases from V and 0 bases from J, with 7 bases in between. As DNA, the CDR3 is TGCGCCAGCAGCTTGGTCGTGAGCTCTGGGGCCAACGTCCTGACTTTC. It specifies CASSLVVSSGANVLTF.

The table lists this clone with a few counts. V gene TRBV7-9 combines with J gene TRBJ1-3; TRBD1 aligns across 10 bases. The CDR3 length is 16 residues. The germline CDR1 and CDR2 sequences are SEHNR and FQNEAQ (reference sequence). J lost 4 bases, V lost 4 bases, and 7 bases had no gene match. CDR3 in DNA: TGTGCCAGCAGCTATACCGGGACAGGGGACGGAAACACCATATATTTT. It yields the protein CASSYTGTGDGNTIYF.

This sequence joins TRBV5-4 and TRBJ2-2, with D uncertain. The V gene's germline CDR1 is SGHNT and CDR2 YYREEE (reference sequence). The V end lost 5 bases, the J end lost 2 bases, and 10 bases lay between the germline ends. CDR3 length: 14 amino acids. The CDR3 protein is CASRWLPNTGELFF. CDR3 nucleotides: TGTGCCAGCAGGTGGCTTCCAAACACCGGGGAGCTGTTTTTT.

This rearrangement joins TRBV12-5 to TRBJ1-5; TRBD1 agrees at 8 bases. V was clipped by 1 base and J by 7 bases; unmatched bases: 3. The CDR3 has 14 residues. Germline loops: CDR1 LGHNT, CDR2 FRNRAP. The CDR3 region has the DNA TGTGCTAGTGGTTTGGGACAGGGGAAACAGCCCCAGCATTTT. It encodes CASGLGQGKQPQHF. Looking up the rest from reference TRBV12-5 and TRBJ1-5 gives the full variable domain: DARVTQTPRHKVTEMGQEVTMRCQPILGHNTVFWYRQTMMQGLELLAYFRNRAPLDDSGMPKDRFSAEMPDATLATLKIQPSEPRDSAVYFCASGLGQGKQPQHFGDGTRLSIL.

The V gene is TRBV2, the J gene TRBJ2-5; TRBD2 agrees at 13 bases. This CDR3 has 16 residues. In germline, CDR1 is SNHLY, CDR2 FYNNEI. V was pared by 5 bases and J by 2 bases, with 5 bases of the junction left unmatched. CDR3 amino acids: CASSSRLAGGQETQYF. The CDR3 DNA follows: TGTGCCAGCAGTTCCAGACTAGCGGGGGGTCAAGAGACCCAGTACTTC. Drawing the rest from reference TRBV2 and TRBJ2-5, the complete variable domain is EPEVTQTPSHQVTQMGQEVILRCVPISNHLYFYWYRQILGQKVEFLVSFYNNEISEKSEIFDDQFSVERPDGSNFTLKIRSTKLEDSAMYFCASSSRLAGGQETQYFGPGTRLLVL.

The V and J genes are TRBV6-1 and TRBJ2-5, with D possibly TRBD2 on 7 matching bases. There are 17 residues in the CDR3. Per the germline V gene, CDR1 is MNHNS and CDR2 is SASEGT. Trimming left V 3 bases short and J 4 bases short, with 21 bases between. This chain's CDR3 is CASSETRGQGRGETQYF. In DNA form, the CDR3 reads TGTGCCAGCAGTGAGACCCGTGGGCAGGGGAGGGGAGAGACCCAGTACTTC.

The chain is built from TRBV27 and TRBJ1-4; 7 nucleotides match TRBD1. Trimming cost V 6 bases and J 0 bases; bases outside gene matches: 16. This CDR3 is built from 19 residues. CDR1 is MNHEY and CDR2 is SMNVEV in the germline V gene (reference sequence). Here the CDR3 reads CASRTRQGEKYATNEKLFF. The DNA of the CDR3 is TGTGCCAGCAGGACCCGACAGGGAGAGAAGTATGCAACTAATGAAAAACTGTTTTTT.

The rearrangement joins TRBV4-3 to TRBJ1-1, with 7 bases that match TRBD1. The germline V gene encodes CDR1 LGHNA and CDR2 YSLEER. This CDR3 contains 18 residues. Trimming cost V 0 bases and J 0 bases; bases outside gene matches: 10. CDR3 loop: CASSQDEQGTGVNTEAFF. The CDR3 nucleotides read TGCGCCAGCAGCCAAGACGAACAGGGGACGGGCGTGAACACTGAAGCTTTCTTT.

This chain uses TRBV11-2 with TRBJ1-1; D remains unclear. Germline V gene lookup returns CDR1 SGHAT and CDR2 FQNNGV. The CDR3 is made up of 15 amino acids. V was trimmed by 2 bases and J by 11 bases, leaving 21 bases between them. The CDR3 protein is CASSLPFLRGTRAFF. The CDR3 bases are TGTGCCAGCAGCTTACCGTTTTTACGGGGAACGAGGGCTTTCTTT.

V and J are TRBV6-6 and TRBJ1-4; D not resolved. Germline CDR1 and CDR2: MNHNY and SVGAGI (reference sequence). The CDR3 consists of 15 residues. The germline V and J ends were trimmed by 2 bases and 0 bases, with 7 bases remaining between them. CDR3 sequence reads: CASSYEVATNEKLFF. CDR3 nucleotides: TGTGCCAGCAGTTACGAGGTCGCAACTAATGAAAAACTGTTTTTT.

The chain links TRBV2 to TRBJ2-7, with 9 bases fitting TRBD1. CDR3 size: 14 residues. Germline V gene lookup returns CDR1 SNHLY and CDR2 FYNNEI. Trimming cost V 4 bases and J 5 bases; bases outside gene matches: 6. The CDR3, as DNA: TGTGCCAGCAGTGTCAGGACAGGGGAACACGAGCAGTACTTC. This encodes CASSVRTGEHEQYF.

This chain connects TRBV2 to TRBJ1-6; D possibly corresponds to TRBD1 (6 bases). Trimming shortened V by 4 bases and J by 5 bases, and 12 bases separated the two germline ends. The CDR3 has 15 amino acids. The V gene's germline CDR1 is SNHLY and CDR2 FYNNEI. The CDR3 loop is CASSGGSGDNSPLHF. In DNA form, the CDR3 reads TGTGCCAGCAGTGGAGGGTCAGGGGATAATTCACCCCTCCACTTT.

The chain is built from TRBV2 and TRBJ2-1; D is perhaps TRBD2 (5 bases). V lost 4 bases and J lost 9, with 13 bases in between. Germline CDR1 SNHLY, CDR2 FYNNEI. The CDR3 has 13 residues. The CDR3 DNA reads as TGTGCCAGCAGTGCCAACGAGGAGGTTGAGCAGTTCTTC. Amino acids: CASSANEEVEQFF. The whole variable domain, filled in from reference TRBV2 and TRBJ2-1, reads EPEVTQTPSHQVTQMGQEVILRCVPISNHLYFYWYRQILGQKVEFLVSFYNNEISEKSEIFDDQFSVERPDGSNFTLKIRSTKLEDSAMYFCASSANEEVEQFFGPGTRLTVL.